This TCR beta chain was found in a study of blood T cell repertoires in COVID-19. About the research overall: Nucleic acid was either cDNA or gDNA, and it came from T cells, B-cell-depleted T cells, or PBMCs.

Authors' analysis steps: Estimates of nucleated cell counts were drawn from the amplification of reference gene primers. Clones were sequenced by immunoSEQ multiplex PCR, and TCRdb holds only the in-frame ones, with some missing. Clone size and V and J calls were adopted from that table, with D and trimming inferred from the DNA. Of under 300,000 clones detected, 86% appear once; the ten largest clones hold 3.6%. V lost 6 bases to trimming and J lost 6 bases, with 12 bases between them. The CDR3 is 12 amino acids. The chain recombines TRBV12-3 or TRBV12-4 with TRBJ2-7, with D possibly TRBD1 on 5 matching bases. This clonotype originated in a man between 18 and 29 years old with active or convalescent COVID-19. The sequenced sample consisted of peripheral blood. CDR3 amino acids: CASSPQGSEQYF. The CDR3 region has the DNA TGTGCCAGCAGCCCCCAGGGCTCCGAGCAGTACTTC.